This T cell receptor (beta chain) came from a study of blood T cell repertoires in COVID-19. Study context: Collection of acute and convalescent COVID-19 samples took place in the United States, Italy and Spain. T cells, B-cell-depleted T cells, or PBMCs supplied cDNA or gDNA.

The germline gives CDR1 GTSNPN, CDR2 SVGIG (reference sequence). Trimming took 8 bases from V and 8 from J; bases not matched to a gene: 9. The CDR3 totals 12 residues. As handled by the study authors: Estimation of nucleated cell counts relied on the amplification of reference gene primers. Sequencing used immunoSEQ multiplex PCR; TCRdb keeps in-frame clones, though not all of them. Clone size and V and J calls were adopted from that table, with D and trimming inferred from the DNA. The table includes tens of thousands of clones, less than 80% detected once. The source material was peripheral blood. This sequence was found in a man at least 80 years old with acute or convalescent COVID-19. This chain links TRBV30 with TRBJ2-1, with TRBD1 matching over 7 bases. CDR3 loop: CAAHNDRDEQFF. The CDR3 bases are TGTGCCGCCCACAATGACAGGGATGAGCAGTTCTTC.